These 10 T cell receptor beta chains were all obtained from the same sample, sequenced in a study of control samples from healthy donors and cancer patients (TCRdb year 2020). The library came from the immunoSEQ multiplex PCR assay. The source is immuneACCESS, and TCRdb retained only in-frame sequences with V and J called. Part of the clones is not carried over; for the studies checked, unresolved V genes explain less than half of this, and the remainder is unexplained. This sample holds 12,000 to 15,000 clones; 70% to 80% were observed only once. Under 20% of the sample comes from the top ten. What was sequenced was formalin-fixed, paraffin-embedded tissue. These receptors were collected from a female donor with lung cancer.

This clone was seen only once. This chain uses TRBV7-9 with TRBJ2-1; 9 nucleotides line up with TRBD2. CDR1 is SEHNR and CDR2 is FQNEAQ in the germline V gene (reference sequence). The CDR3 runs to 17 residues. The V segment lost 0 bases and the J segment 7 bases; nucleotides outside the gene matches: 10. The CDR3 nucleotides are TGTGCCAGCAGCTTAGCTTACGTTAGCGGGAGAGGAAATGAGCAGTTCTTC. Its protein product is CASSLAYVSGRGNEQFF.

The chain recombines TRBV19 with TRBJ2-7; D is undetermined. The ends were cut back, 7 bases at V and 0 bases at J, with 13 bases in the middle. This CDR3 is built from 14 residues. Germline CDR1 reads LNHDA; CDR2 reads SQIVND (reference sequence). The CDR3 protein is CASKTATSSYEQYF. The CDR3 region has the DNA TGTGCCAGTAAAACGGCGACAAGCTCCTACGAGCAGTACTTC.

This clone was detected once. The rearrangement uses TRBV12-3 or TRBV12-4 and TRBJ2-2; the match to TRBD2 covers 7 bases. The length of the CDR3 is 11 residues. The V gene end was trimmed by 7 bases and the J gene end by 11 bases; junction bases not matched to a gene: 4. The CDR3 reads CASKQRGELFF. DNA of the CDR3: TGTGCCAGCAAGCAGCGGGGTGAGCTGTTTTTT.

This chain uses TRBV7-9 with TRBJ1-4, with D unclear. CDR1 is SEHNR and CDR2 is FQNEAQ in the germline V gene (reference sequence). This CDR3 region has 15 residues. V was trimmed by 1 base and J by 8 bases, leaving 14 bases between them. Here the CDR3 DNA reads TGTGCCAGCAGCTTAGGAGCATTGGACTTCGAAAAACTGTTTTTT. Translation: CASSLGALDFEKLFF.

The rearrangement links TRBV11-3 to TRBJ2-2; 10 bases agree with TRBD1. The CDR3 is made up of 15 amino acids. Trimming took 3 bases from V and 6 from J; bases not matched to a gene: 4. Germline-derived CDR1 and CDR2 are SGHNT and YENEEA. In DNA form, the CDR3 reads TGTGCCAGCAGCTTGGGACAGGGGAAATCCGGGGAGCTGTTTTTT. Its protein product is CASSLGQGKSGELFF.

This chain uses TRBV5-6 with TRBJ1-1; the D gene is possibly TRBD1 (5 bases). Germline values: CDR1 SGHDT, CDR2 YYEEEE. V lost 4 bases and J 6 bases, leaving 19 bases between the germline ends. The CDR3 contains 15 residues. The chain's CDR3 is CASSQRGGYAAEAFF. As DNA, the CDR3 is TGTGCCAGCAGCCAGAGGGGAGGGTACGCGGCTGAAGCTTTCTTT.

V gene TRBV5-1 combines with J gene TRBJ2-5, with 12 bases fitting TRBD2. This CDR3 is 16 amino acids long. Germline trimming cut 4 bases from V and 3 bases from J; bases unmatched to any gene: 7. Germline CDR1 and CDR2: SGHRS and YFSETQ. The CDR3 DNA sequence: TGCGCCAGCAGCACCGGACTAGCGGGGTGGAAAGAGACCCAGTACTTC. As protein: CASSTGLAGWKETQYF.

This clone was observed a single time. The V gene is TRBV10-3, the J gene TRBJ1-3; TRBD1 aligns across 8 bases. The CDR3 runs 16 residues. The J segment lost 1 base and the V segment lost 4 bases, leaving 6 bases of the junction unmatched. Germline values: CDR1 ENHRY, CDR2 SYGVKD. CDR3 in amino acids: CAISGGDRGSGNTIYF. As DNA, the CDR3 is TGTGCCATCAGTGGCGGCGACAGGGGATCTGGAAACACCATATATTTT.

This chain joins TRBV4-1 and TRBJ2-1; the D gene is possibly TRBD1 (6 bases). The V and J ends lost 7 bases and 0 bases respectively, with 13 bases between them. Germline assignment: CDR1 MGHRA and CDR2 YSYEKL. This CDR3 spans 15 amino acids. The CDR3 DNA follows: TGCGCCAGCACCTACAGGGCCCTCTCCTACAATGAGCAGTTCTTC. Amino acid sequence: CASTYRALSYNEQFF.

This chain uses TRBV19 with TRBJ2-3; D is possibly TRBD1 (5 bases). CDR1 LNHDA and CDR2 SQIVND come from the germline V gene (reference sequence). This CDR3 is built from 14 residues. Deletions cut 2 bases from V and 6 bases from J, with 12 bases between. CDR3 loop: CASSIQGSEDTQYF. The CDR3 nucleotides are TGTGCCAGTAGTATACAGGGTTCGGAGGATACGCAGTATTTT.